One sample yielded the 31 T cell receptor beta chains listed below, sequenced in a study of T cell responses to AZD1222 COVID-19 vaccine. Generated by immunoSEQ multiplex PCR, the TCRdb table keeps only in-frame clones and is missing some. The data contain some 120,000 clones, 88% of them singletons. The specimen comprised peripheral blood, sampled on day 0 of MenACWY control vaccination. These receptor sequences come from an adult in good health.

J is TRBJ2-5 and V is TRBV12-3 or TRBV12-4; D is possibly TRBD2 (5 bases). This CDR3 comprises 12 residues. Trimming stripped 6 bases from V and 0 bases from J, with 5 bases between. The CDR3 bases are TGTGCCAGCAGGACTAACCAAGAGACCCAGTACTTC. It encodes CASRTNQETQYF.

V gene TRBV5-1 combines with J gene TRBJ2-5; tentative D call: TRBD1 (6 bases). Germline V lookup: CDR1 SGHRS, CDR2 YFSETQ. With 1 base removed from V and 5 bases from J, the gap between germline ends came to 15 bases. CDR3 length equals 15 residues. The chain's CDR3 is CASSLSGQAFETQYF. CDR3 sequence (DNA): TGCGCCAGCAGCTTGTCGGGACAAGCATTTGAGACCCAGTACTTC.

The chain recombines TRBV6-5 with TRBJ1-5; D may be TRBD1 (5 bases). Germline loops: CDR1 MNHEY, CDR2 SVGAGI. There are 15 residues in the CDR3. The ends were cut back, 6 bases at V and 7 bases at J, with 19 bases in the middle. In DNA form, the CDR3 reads TGTGCCAGCAGCTACCAGGCGGGGGTTAAACAGCCCCAGCATTTT. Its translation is CASSYQAGVKQPQHF.

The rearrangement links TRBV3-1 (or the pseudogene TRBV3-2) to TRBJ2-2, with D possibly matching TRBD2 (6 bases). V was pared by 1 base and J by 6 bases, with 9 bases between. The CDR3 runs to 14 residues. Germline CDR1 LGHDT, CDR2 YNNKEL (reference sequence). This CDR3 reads CASSQGGVAGELFF. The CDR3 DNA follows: TGTGCCAGCAGCCAAGGGGGGGTGGCCGGGGAGCTGTTTTTT.

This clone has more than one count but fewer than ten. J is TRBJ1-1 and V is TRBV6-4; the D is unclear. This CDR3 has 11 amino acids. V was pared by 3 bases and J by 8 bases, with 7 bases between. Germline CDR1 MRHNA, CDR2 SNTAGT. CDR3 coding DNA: TGTGCCAGCAGTGAAGGAGGAGAAGCTTTCTTT. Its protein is CASSEGGEAFF.

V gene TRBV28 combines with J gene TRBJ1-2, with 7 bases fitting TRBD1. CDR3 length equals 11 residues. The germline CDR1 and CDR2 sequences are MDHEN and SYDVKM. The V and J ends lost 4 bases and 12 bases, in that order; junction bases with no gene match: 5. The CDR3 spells CASSYRGKNTF. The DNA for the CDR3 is TGTGCCAGCAGTTACAGGGGTAAGAACACCTTC.

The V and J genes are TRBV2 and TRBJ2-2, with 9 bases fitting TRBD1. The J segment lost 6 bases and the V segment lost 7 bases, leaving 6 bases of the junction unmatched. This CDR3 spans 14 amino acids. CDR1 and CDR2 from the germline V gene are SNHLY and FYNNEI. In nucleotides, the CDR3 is TGTGCCAGCATACAGGGGGCTGAGTCCGGGGAGCTGTTTTTT. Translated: CASIQGAESGELFF.

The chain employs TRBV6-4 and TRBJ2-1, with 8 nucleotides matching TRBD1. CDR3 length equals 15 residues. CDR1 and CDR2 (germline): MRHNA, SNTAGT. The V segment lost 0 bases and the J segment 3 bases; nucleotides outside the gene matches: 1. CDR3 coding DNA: TGTGCCAGCAGTGACTCTACAGGGGGCTACAATGAGCAGTTCTTC. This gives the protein CASSDSTGGYNEQFF.

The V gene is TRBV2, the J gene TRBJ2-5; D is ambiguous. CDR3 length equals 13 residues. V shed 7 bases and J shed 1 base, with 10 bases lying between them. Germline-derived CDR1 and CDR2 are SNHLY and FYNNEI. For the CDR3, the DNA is TGTGCCAGCACGGGTGTGGCCCAAGAGACCCAGTACTTC. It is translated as CASTGVAQETQYF.

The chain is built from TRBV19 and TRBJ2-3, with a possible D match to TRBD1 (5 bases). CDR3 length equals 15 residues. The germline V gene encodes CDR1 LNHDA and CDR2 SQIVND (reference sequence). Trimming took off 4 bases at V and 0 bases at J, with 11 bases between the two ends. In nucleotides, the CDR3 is TGTGCCAGTAGTACTGACAGTTCTAGCACAGATACGCAGTATTTT. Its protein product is CASSTDSSSTDTQYF.

CDR3 protein: CASSGPRPGEDTQYF. Written as DNA, the CDR3 is TGTGCCAGTAGTGGACCTCGCCCTGGAGAGGATACGCAGTATTTT. V usage is TRBV19 and J usage is TRBJ2-3; D gene ambiguous. The CDR3 has 15 residues. Germline values: CDR1 LNHDA, CDR2 SQIVND (reference sequence). Trimming stripped 5 bases from V and 6 bases from J, with 18 bases between.

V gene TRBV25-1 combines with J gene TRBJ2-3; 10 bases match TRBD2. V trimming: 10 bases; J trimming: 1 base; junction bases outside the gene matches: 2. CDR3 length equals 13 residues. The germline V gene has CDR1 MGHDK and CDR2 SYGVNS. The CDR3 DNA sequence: TGTGCCACTCTAGCGGGGGGCACAGATACGCAGTATTTT. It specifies CATLAGGTDTQYF. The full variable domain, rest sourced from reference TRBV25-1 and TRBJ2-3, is EADIYQTPRYLVIGTGKKITLECSQTMGHDKMYWYQQDPGMELHLIHYSYGVNSTEKGDLSSESTVSRIRTEHFPLTLESARPSHTSQYLCATLAGGTDTQYFGPGTRLTVL.

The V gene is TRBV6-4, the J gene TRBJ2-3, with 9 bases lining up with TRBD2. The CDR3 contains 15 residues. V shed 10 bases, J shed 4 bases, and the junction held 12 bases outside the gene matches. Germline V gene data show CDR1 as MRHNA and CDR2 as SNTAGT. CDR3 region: CATRRLAGASDTQYF. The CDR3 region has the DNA TGTGCCACTCGGAGATTAGCGGGAGCGTCAGATACGCAGTATTTT.

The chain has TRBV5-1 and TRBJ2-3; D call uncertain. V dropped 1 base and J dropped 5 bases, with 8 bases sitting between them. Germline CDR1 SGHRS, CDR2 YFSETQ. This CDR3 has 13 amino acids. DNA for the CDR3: TGCGCCAGCAGCTTGACTTTACTAGATACGCAGTATTTT. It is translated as CASSLTLLDTQYF.

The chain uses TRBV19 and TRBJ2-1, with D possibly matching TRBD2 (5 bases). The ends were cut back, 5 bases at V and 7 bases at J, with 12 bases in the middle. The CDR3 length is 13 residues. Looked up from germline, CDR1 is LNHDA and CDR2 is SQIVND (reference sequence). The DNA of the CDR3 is TGTGCCAGTAGTCCCTGGAGCGGAAATGAGCAGTTCTTC. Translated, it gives CASSPWSGNEQFF.

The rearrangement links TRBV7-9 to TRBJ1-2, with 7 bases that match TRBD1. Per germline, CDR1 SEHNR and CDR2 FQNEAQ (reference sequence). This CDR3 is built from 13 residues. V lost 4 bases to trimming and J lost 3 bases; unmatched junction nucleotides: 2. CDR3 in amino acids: CASSSGQYYGYTF. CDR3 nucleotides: TGTGCCAGCAGCTCGGGACAGTACTATGGCTACACCTTC.

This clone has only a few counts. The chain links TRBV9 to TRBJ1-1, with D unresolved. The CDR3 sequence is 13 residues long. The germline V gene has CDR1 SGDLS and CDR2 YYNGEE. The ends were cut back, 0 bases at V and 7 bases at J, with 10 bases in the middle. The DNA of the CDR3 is TGTGCCAGCAGCGTAGTTGGAGGGCATGAAGCTTTCTTT. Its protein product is CASSVVGGHEAFF.

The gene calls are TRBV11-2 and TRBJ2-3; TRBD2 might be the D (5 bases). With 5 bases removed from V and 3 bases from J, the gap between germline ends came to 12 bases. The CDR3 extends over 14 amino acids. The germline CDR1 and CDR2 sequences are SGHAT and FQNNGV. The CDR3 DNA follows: TGTGCCAGCAGCAAAGGTCCGGGGACAGATACGCAGTATTTT. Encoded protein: CASSKGPGTDTQYF.

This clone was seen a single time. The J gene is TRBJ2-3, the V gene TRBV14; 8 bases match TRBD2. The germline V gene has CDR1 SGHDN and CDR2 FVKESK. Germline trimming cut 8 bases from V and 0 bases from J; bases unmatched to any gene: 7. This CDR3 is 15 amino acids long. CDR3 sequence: CASAFRGGSTDTQYF. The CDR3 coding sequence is TGTGCCAGCGCCTTTCGGGGGGGGAGCACAGATACGCAGTATTTT.

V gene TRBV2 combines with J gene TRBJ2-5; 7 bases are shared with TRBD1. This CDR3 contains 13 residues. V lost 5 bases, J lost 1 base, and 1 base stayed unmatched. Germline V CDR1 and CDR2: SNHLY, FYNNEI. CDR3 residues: CASSRDSQETQYF. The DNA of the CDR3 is TGTGCCAGCAGTCGGGACAGCCAAGAGACCCAGTACTTC. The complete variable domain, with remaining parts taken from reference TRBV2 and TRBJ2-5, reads EPEVTQTPSHQVTQMGQEVILRCVPISNHLYFYWYRQILGQKVEFLVSFYNNEISEKSEIFDDQFSVERPDGSNFTLKIRSTKLEDSAMYFCASSRDSQETQYFGPGTRLLVL.

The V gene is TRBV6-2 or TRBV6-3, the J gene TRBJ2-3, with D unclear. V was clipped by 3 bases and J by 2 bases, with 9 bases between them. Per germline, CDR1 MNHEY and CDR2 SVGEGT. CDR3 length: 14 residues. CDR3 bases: TGTGCCAGCAGTTATCCCGGGTCCACAGATACGCAGTATTTT. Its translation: CASSYPGSTDTQYF.

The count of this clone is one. This chain's CDR3 is CASSLGLADGYTF. The CDR3 bases are TGTGCCAGCAGCTTAGGTCTGGCGGATGGCTACACCTTC. J is TRBJ1-2 and V is TRBV7-9; D is unresolved. The CDR3 loop spans 13 amino acids. Germline-derived CDR1 and CDR2 are SEHNR and FQNEAQ (reference sequence). The V gene lost 1 base and the J gene lost 6 bases, with 9 bases spanning the gap.

CDR3 sequence: CASSRDPTDTQYF. Written as DNA, the CDR3 is TGTGCCAGTAGTAGGGACCCCACAGATACGCAGTATTTT. The chain employs TRBV19 and TRBJ2-3; D is tentatively TRBD1 or TRBD2 (5 bases each). Trimming stripped 4 bases from V and 2 bases from J, with 7 bases between. Germline loops: CDR1 LNHDA, CDR2 SQIVND (reference sequence). The CDR3 runs to 13 residues.

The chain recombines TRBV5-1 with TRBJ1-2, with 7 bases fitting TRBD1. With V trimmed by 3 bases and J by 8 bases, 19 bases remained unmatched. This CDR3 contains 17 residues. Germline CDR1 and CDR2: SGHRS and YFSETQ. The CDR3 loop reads CASSSPDRIPLRRGYTF. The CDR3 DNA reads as TGCGCCAGCAGCTCCCCGGACAGGATCCCTTTGAGACGAGGCTACACCTTC.

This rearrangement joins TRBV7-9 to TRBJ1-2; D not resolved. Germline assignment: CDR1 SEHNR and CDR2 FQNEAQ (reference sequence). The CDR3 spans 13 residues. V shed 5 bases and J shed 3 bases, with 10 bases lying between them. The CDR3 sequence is CASSQEWDYGYTF. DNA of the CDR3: TGTGCCAGCAGCCAGGAGTGGGACTATGGCTACACCTTC.

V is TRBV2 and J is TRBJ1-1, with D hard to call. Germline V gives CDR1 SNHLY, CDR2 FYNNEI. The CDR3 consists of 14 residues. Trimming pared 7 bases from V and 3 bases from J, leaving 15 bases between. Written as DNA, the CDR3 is TGTGCCAGCACCGCATACGCTTTTGACACTGAAGCTTTCTTT. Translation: CASTAYAFDTEAFF.

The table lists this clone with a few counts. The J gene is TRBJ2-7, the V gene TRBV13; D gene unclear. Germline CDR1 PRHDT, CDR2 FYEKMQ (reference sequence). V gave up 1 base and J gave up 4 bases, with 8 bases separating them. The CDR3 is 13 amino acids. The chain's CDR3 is CASSLVRQYEQYF. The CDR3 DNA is TGTGCCAGCAGCTTAGTTAGGCAATACGAGCAGTACTTC.

This CDR3 reads CASSQGTLNEKLFF. The CDR3 DNA sequence: TGTGCCAGCAGCCAGGGGACTCTCAATGAAAAACTGTTTTTT. This chain joins TRBV3-1 (or the pseudogene TRBV3-2) and TRBJ1-4; perhaps TRBD1 as D (5 bases). CDR3 length equals 14 residues. Germline V gene sequence: CDR1 LGHDT, CDR2 YNNKEL (reference sequence). V dropped 3 bases and J dropped 5 bases, with 10 bases sitting between them.

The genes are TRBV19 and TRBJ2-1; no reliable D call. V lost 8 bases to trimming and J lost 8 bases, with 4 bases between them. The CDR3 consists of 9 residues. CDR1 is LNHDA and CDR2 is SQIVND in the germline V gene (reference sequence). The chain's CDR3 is CASGYEQFF. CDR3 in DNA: TGTGCCAGTGGGTATGAGCAGTTCTTC.

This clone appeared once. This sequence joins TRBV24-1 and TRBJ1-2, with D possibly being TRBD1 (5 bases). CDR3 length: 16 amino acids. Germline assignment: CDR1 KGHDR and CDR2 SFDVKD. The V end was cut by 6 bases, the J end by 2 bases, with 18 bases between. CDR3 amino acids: CATSTMDDWGNYGYTF. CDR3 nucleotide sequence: TGTGCCACCAGTACAATGGACGATTGGGGGAACTATGGCTACACCTTC.

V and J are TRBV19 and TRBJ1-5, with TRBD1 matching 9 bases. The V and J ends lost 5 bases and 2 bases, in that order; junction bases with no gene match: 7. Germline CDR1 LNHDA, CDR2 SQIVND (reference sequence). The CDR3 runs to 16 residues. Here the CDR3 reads CASSARDRAGNQPQHF. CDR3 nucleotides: TGTGCCAGTAGTGCCCGGGACAGGGCTGGCAATCAGCCCCAGCATTTT.